These 32 T cell receptor beta chains were sequenced from one sample in a study of blood T cell repertoires in COVID-19. The data were produced by immunoSEQ multiplex PCR, yet TCRdb's version contains in-frame clones alone and is incomplete. The repertoire includes 250,000 or so clones, nearly 90% of them detected once, and 2.1% sits in the top ten. The sequenced material came from peripheral blood. The receptors derive from a woman aged 55-70 years with COVID-19, enrolled during active disease.

This chain connects TRBV5-1 to TRBJ1-1; the D gene is possibly TRBD1 (5 bases). Germline lookup yields CDR1 SGHRS and CDR2 YFSETQ. V was clipped by 3 bases and J by 0 bases, with 15 bases between them. CDR3 length equals 16 residues. DNA of the CDR3: TGCGCCAGCAGCTACCGGGGGGGTCCCATGAACACTGAAGCTTTCTTT. Amino acid sequence: CASSYRGGPMNTEAFF. Full variable domain (rest looked up from reference TRBV5-1 and TRBJ1-1): KAGVTQTPRYLIKTRGQQVTLSCSPISGHRSVSWYQQTPGQGLQFLFEYFSETQRNKGNFPGRFSGRQFSNSRSEMNVSTLELGDSALYLCASSYRGGPMNTEAFFGQGTRLTVV.

This chain links TRBV7-2 with TRBJ1-2; D is unresolved. The CDR3 runs 15 residues. Looked up from germline, CDR1 is SGHTA and CDR2 is FQGNSA. Trimming pared 1 base from V and 0 bases from J, leaving 9 bases between. The CDR3 nucleotides are TGTGCCAGCAGCTTAGTCAGGTTAGCTAACTATGGCTACACCTTC. Translating gives CASSLVRLANYGYTF.

CDR3 in amino acids: CASIGLNTEAFF. For the CDR3, the DNA is TGCGCCAGCATCGGTCTGAACACTGAAGCTTTCTTT. The genes are TRBV5-1 and TRBJ1-1; D is uncertain. Germline-derived CDR1 and CDR2 are SGHRS and YFSETQ. V was clipped by 6 bases and J by 0 bases, with 6 bases between them. The CDR3 totals 12 residues.

The chain carries TRBV27 and TRBJ1-4, with D possibly matching TRBD1 (6 bases). The CDR3 spans 17 residues. CDR1 and CDR2 from the germline V gene are MNHEY and SMNVEV (reference sequence). Trimming left V 8 bases short and J 1 base short, with 20 bases between. CDR3 DNA: TGTGCCAGCGGGTACCTTTTGAGGGGGGGAACTAATGAAAAACTGTTTTTT. Translated, it gives CASGYLLRGGTNEKLFF.

The gene calls are TRBV11-2 and TRBJ1-6, with D tentatively TRBD1 (5 bases). Trimming shortened V by 3 bases and J by 19 bases, and 16 bases separated the two germline ends. The germline gives CDR1 SGHAT, CDR2 FQNNGV. CDR3 length equals 12 residues. The CDR3 spells CASSFPGRGRHF. The CDR3 DNA reads TGTGCCAGCAGCTTCCCGGGTAGGGGTCGACACTTT. Filled out from reference TRBV11-2 and TRBJ1-6, the complete variable domain reads EAGVAQSPRYKIIEKRQSVAFWCNPISGHATLYWYQQILGQGPKLLIQFQNNGVVDDSQLPKDRFSAERLKGVDSTLKIQPAKLEDSAVYLCASSFPGRGRHFGNGTRLTVT.

The chain joins TRBV6-1 to TRBJ1-2, with a tentative D call TRBD1 (6 bases). The V gene's germline CDR1 is MNHNS and CDR2 SASEGT. The CDR3 spans 15 residues. V was clipped by 0 bases and J by 4 bases, with 12 bases between them. As DNA, the CDR3 is TGTGCCAGCAGTGAAGCGGACAGAAAGGGCTATGGCTACACCTTC. It translates to CASSEADRKGYGYTF.

This chain links TRBV4-1 with TRBJ1-4; D may be TRBD1 (6 bases). The CDR3 has 16 amino acids. Germline-derived CDR1 and CDR2 are MGHRA and YSYEKL. Trimming left V 0 bases short and J 2 bases short, with 10 bases between. CDR3 DNA: TGCGCCAGCAGCCAAGATTGGACAGTGACTAATGAAAAACTGTTTTTT. Its translation: CASSQDWTVTNEKLFF.

The chain links TRBV7-2 to TRBJ2-7; TRBD1 aligns across 8 bases. The CDR3 totals 15 residues. From germline, CDR1 is SGHTA and CDR2 FQGNSA. After removal of 5 bases from V and 2 bases from J, the junction contained 8 bases not matched to a gene. CDR3 sequence: CASSPAGTGPYEQYF. CDR3 sequence (DNA): TGTGCCAGCAGCCCCGCCGGGACAGGACCCTACGAGCAGTACTTC.

The chain links TRBV3-1 (or the pseudogene TRBV3-2) to TRBJ1-3; the D gene is possibly TRBD1 (6 bases). Between the trimmed V and J ends, which lost 3 bases and 2 bases, there was a span of 20 bases. This CDR3 is 18 amino acids long. Germline loops: CDR1 LGHDT, CDR2 YNNKEL (reference sequence). This CDR3 is CASSQAPQGLSAGNTIYF. DNA of the CDR3: TGTGCCAGCAGCCAGGCCCCACAGGGCTTGAGTGCTGGAAACACCATATATTTT.

The gene calls are TRBV5-1 and TRBJ2-2, with D possibly matching TRBD1 (5 bases). V lost 8 bases and J lost 5, with 19 bases in between. Germline CDR1 and CDR2: SGHRS and YFSETQ. The CDR3 runs 15 residues. CDR3 protein: CASDNKPDRTGELFF. For the CDR3, the DNA is TGCGCCAGTGACAACAAGCCCGACAGAACCGGGGAGCTGTTTTTT.

A single count supports this clone. This rearrangement joins TRBV7-9 to TRBJ2-5, with TRBD1 as a possible D gene (5 bases). CDR3 size: 14 residues. Germline values: CDR1 SEHNR, CDR2 FQNEAQ (reference sequence). V lost 5 bases and J lost 4, with 14 bases in between. The CDR3 loop is CASSVLRDAETQYF. CDR3 DNA: TGTGCCAGCAGCGTACTCAGGGATGCAGAGACCCAGTACTTC.

This sequence joins TRBV5-4 and TRBJ2-5; D is uncertain. The CDR3 extends over 15 amino acids. In germline, CDR1 is SGHNT, CDR2 YYREEE (reference sequence). V lost 4 bases, J lost 2 bases, and 15 bases lay in between. Here the CDR3 reads CASSVAGSFQETQYF. CDR3 in DNA: TGTGCCAGCAGCGTGGCCGGTAGTTTTCAAGAGACCCAGTACTTC.

The CDR3 region has the DNA TGTGCCAGCAGCCAAATCGCGGGGACTAGCACAAATGAGCAGTTCTTC. It encodes CASSQIAGTSTNEQFF. The chain employs TRBV5-8 and TRBJ2-1; 9 bases align to TRBD2. In germline, CDR1 is SGHTS, CDR2 YDEGEE. Trimming cost V 4 bases and J 7 bases; bases outside gene matches: 12. This CDR3 is 16 amino acids long.

This sequence joins TRBV2 and TRBJ2-5, with 7 bases fitting TRBD1. CDR1 is SNHLY and CDR2 is FYNNEI in the germline V gene. This CDR3 region has 13 residues. After removal of 7 bases from V and 3 bases from J, the junction contained 5 bases not matched to a gene. CDR3: CASNPDREETQYF. The CDR3 DNA follows: TGTGCCAGCAACCCAGACAGGGAAGAGACCCAGTACTTC.

This rearrangement joins TRBV18 to TRBJ1-1; 11 nucleotides match TRBD1. The CDR3 contains 15 residues. Germline V gene lookup returns CDR1 KGHSH and CDR2 LQKENI. Trimming took 5 bases from V and 4 from J; bases not matched to a gene: 6. The CDR3 nucleotides are TGTGCCAGCTCATTGGGACAGGGGGTGGGCACTGAAGCTTTCTTT. Protein product: CASSLGQGVGTEAFF.

The CDR3 DNA reads TGCGCCAGCAGCCAACGGGACAATGAGCAGTTCTTC. Residues: CASSQRDNEQFF. The V call is TRBV4-1, the J call TRBJ2-1; D not certain. The CDR3 is 12 residues long. Trimming removed 2 bases at V and 5 bases at J, with 4 bases between. The germline CDR1 and CDR2 sequences are MGHRA and YSYEKL.

The chain carries TRBV30 and TRBJ1-4; 7 bases are a match to TRBD1. Germline V lookup: CDR1 GTSNPN, CDR2 SVGIG (reference sequence). The CDR3 is made up of 15 amino acids. Trimming cost V 2 bases and J 8 bases; bases outside gene matches: 11. The CDR3 sequence: CAWSTGQEGLEKLFF. CDR3 bases: TGTGCCTGGAGTACCGGACAGGAGGGTTTGGAAAAACTGTTTTTT.

This chain uses TRBV27 with TRBJ2-3; D remains unclear. V lost 8 bases and J lost 6, with 12 bases in between. Germline values: CDR1 MNHEY, CDR2 SMNVEV (reference sequence). The CDR3 covers 12 residues. The CDR3: CASASVTDTQYF. The CDR3 nucleotides read TGTGCCAGCGCTAGTGTGACCGATACGCAGTATTTT.

The chain couples TRBV3-1 (or the pseudogene TRBV3-2) to TRBJ1-5; 8 bases agree with TRBD1. V lost 0 bases, J lost 2 bases, and 12 bases stayed unmatched. The CDR3 covers 19 residues. Germline V lookup: CDR1 LGHDT, CDR2 YNNKEL (reference sequence). CDR3 coding DNA: TGTGCCAGCAGCCAAGAGAAGGGGCAGGGGGCGCGTGGCAATCAGCCCCAGCATTTT. Its protein product is CASSQEKGQGARGNQPQHF.

V and J are TRBV5-1 and TRBJ2-2; tentatively, D is TRBD2 (7 bases). Trimming took off 0 bases at V and 2 bases at J, with 11 bases between the two ends. CDR1 SGHRS and CDR2 YFSETQ come from the germline V gene. This CDR3 has 16 residues. The CDR3 sequence: CASSLVSGGNTGELFF. The CDR3 DNA is TGCGCCAGCAGCTTGGTCTCGGGGGGCAACACCGGGGAGCTGTTTTTT. Looking up the rest from reference TRBV5-1 and TRBJ2-2 gives the full variable domain: KAGVTQTPRYLIKTRGQQVTLSCSPISGHRSVSWYQQTPGQGLQFLFEYFSETQRNKGNFPGRFSGRQFSNSRSEMNVSTLELGDSALYLCASSLVSGGNTGELFFGEGSRLTVL.

CDR3 sequence reads: CASSHRDNTQYF. The CDR3 region has the DNA TGTGCCAGCAGTCACCGGGACAATACGCAGTATTTT. V gene TRBV9 combines with J gene TRBJ2-3, with TRBD1 as a possible D gene (6 bases). This CDR3 has 12 residues. Germline CDR1 and CDR2: SGDLS and YYNGEE. Trimming left V 5 bases short and J 7 bases short, with 11 bases between.

The V and J genes are TRBV5-1 and TRBJ2-7; 9 nucleotides match TRBD1. CDR1 and CDR2 from the germline V gene are SGHRS and YFSETQ. V lost 5 bases and J lost 3; bases outside the gene matches: 6. The CDR3 covers 14 residues. In DNA, the CDR3 is TGCGCCAGCAGAACTAAGACAGGGGGCTACGAGCAGTACTTC. Its protein is CASRTKTGGYEQYF.

The chain is built from TRBV2 and TRBJ1-2; the D gene is possibly TRBD1 (6 bases). CDR3 length: 13 amino acids. The germline V and J ends were trimmed by 8 bases and 4 bases, with 14 bases remaining between them. Germline values: CDR1 SNHLY, CDR2 FYNNEI. The CDR3 DNA follows: TGTGCCAGCTCAAAGGACAGCCCCTATGGCTACACCTTC. Residues: CASSKDSPYGYTF.

This sequence joins TRBV7-6 and TRBJ2-3; 13 nucleotides line up with TRBD2. The CDR3 consists of 18 residues. CDR1 and CDR2 (germline): SGHVS, FNYEAQ. J lost 0 bases, V lost 7 bases, and 10 bases had no gene match. The CDR3 loop reads CASMRLAGGPYSTDTQYF. The CDR3 DNA is TGTGCCAGCATGAGACTAGCGGGGGGACCCTATAGCACAGATACGCAGTATTTT.

The V and J genes are TRBV7-3 and TRBJ2-3; 7 bases map to TRBD1. After removal of 2 bases from V and 2 bases from J, the junction contained 4 bases not matched to a gene. This CDR3 spans 15 amino acids. Germline CDR1 reads SGHTA; CDR2 reads FQGTGA. CDR3 amino acids: CASSLFGQATDTQYF. CDR3 coding DNA: TGTGCCAGCAGCTTATTTGGACAGGCCACAGATACGCAGTATTTT.

The chain uses TRBV14 and TRBJ1-5; TRBD1 matches at 7 bases. Germline CDR1 is SGHDN and CDR2 is FVKESK. The CDR3 has 13 residues. V lost 4 bases and J lost 6; bases outside the gene matches: 3. CDR3 coding DNA: TGTGCCAGCAGCCGGGACAGTCTTCAGCCCCAGCATTTT. This sequence encodes CASSRDSLQPQHF.

This clone has only one observation. The rearrangement joins TRBV24-1 to TRBJ1-2, with TRBD1 identical over 9 bases. V trimming: 4 bases; J trimming: 6 bases; junction bases outside the gene matches: 8. The CDR3 covers 15 residues. The germline gives CDR1 KGHDR, CDR2 SFDVKD. The CDR3 DNA reads TGTGCCACCAGTGACGGAGGACAGGGGCCCCATGGCTACACCTTC. Its translation: CATSDGGQGPHGYTF.

The CDR3 DNA is TGTGCCATCAACGACGGGAATACGGCCCCCCATGAGCAGTTCTTC. This codes for CAINDGNTAPHEQFF. This chain connects TRBV10-3 to TRBJ2-1; D may be TRBD2 (5 bases). The CDR3 totals 15 residues. Per the germline V gene, CDR1 is ENHRY and CDR2 is SYGVKD. Between the trimmed V and J ends, which lost 7 bases and 8 bases, there was a span of 21 bases.

The chain links TRBV7-6 to TRBJ1-1, with TRBD1 identical over 9 bases. J gave up 6 bases and V 5 bases, and 13 bases lay outside the gene matches. Germline V lookup: CDR1 SGHVS, CDR2 FNYEAQ. The CDR3 has 16 residues. As DNA, the CDR3 is TGTGCCAGCAGCATCTCAACCGGGACAGGGATATCTGAAGCTTTCTTT. The encoded protein is CASSISTGTGISEAFF. The whole variable domain, remainder taken from reference TRBV7-6 and TRBJ1-1, is GAGVSQSPRYKVTKRGQDVALRCDPISGHVSLYWYRQALGQGPEFLTYFNYEAQQDKSGLPNDRFSAERPEGSISTLTIQRTEQRDSAMYRCASSISTGTGISEAFFGQGTRLTVV.

Only one count was recorded for this clone. This sequence joins TRBV3-1 (or the pseudogene TRBV3-2) and TRBJ1-6; 11 bases align to TRBD1. After removal of 5 bases from V and 10 bases from J, the junction contained 7 bases not matched to a gene. CDR3 length: 15 amino acids. Germline V gene sequence: CDR1 LGHDT, CDR2 YNNKEL (reference sequence). The CDR3 nucleotides are TGTGCCAGCAGCGGGACAGGGGGTCCAGGGTCACCCCTCCACTTT. It yields the protein CASSGTGGPGSPLHF.

V and J are TRBV2 and TRBJ1-5; 7 nucleotides agree with TRBD1. This CDR3 contains 12 residues. V dropped 7 bases and J dropped 7; count of bases not matched to a gene: 4. CDR1 is SNHLY, CDR2 FYNNEI, per germline. The CDR3 DNA reads TGTGCCAGCAACAGGGGAGAACAGCCCCAGCATTTT. As protein: CASNRGEQPQHF.

The CDR3 DNA sequence: TGTGCCAGCAGCCCCCTTTCCGGGACAGGGATAACCGGGGAGCTGTTTTTT. Its protein product is CASSPLSGTGITGELFF. The gene calls are TRBV7-3 and TRBJ2-2; 9 bases line up with TRBD1. The CDR3 covers 17 residues. V shed 5 bases and J 5 bases; nucleotides not matched to a gene: 12. The germline CDR1 and CDR2 sequences are SGHTA and FQGTGA.